This T cell receptor (beta chain) was sequenced in a study of T-cell memory formation after mild COVID-19. Study at large: TCR clusters were mostly confined to one donor each.

This CDR3 is 15 amino acids long. The V and J ends lost 5 bases and 5 bases, in that order; junction bases with no gene match: 9. The germline gives CDR1 KGHSH, CDR2 LQKENI. Constant-segment primers were used for 5'RACE, and the resulting TCR alpha and TCR beta cDNA libraries carried sample barcodes and UMIs. TCRdb called the 5' RACE reads again in MiXCR, with one record for every CDR3 protein. Of around 300,000 distinct CDR3 sequences listed, 18% are singletons. Study-level points and caveats: Clones contracting over day 15 to 85 were CD4/CD8 balanced, with later expanders leaning CD4+. Those CD4+ clones that contracted were mainly in CM and EM (CD8+ ones in EMRA).

This clonotype was counted between two and nine times. Its antigen is still unknown. Sequencing was carried out using PBMCs or a T cell subset sorted from them (not recorded which). The TCR was taken from a man between 18 and 29 years old who had mild COVID-19 (a few samples of this study predate the infection). Cell type and time point are not known. The chain carries TRBV18 and TRBJ1-5, with 7 bases identical to TRBD1. DNA for the CDR3: TGTGCCAGCTCAGCCATGGGGGACAGAGATCAGCCCCAGCATTTT. Amino acids: CASSAMGDRDQPQHF.